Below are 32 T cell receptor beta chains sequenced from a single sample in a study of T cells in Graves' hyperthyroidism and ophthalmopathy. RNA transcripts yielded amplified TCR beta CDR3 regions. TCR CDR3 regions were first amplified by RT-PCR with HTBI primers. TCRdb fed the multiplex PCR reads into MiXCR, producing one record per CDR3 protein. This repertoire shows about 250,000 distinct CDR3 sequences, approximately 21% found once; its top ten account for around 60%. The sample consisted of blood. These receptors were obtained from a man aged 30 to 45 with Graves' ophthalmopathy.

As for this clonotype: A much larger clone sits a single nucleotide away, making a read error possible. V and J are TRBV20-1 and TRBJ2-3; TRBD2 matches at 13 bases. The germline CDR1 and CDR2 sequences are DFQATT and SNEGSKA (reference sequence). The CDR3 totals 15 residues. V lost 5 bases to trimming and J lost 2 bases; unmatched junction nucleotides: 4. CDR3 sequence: CSAVTSGRDTDTQYF. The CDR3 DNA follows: TGCAGTGCTGTTACTAGCGGGAGGGACACAGATACGCAGTATTTT.

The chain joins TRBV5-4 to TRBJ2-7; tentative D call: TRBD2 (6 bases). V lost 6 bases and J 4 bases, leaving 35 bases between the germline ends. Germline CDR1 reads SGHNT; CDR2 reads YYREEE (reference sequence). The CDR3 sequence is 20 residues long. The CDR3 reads CASTSSLPGLFTTLPYEQYF. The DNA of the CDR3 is TGTGCCAGCACCTCTTCCTTACCGGGACTCTTTACAACCCTGCCTTACGAGCAGTACTTC.

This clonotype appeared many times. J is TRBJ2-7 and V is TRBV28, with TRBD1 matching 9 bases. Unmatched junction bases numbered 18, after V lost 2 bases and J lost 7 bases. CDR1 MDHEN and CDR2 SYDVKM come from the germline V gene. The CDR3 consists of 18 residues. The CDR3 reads CASSLTGGAKRDLGEQYF. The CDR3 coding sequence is TGTGCCAGCAGTTTAACAGGGGGCGCAAAGCGGGACTTGGGGGAGCAGTACTTC.

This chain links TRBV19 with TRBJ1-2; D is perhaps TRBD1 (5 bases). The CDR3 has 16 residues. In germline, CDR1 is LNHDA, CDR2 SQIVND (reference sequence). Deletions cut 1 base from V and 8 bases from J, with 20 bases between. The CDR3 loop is CASSIAFLQGGGGYTF. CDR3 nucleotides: TGTGCCAGTAGTATAGCTTTTCTGCAGGGAGGAGGAGGCTACACCTTC.

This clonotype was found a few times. In nucleotides, the CDR3 is TGCAGCGTTGAAAGCGGGAGCACAGATACGCAGTATTTT. Translated, it gives CSVESGSTDTQYF. J is TRBJ2-3 and V is TRBV29-1; TRBD2 is a possible D gene (6 bases). Germline V gene lookup returns CDR1 SQVTM and CDR2 ANQGSEA. This CDR3 is built from 13 residues. V was cut by 2 bases and J by 0 bases, with 6 bases left in between.

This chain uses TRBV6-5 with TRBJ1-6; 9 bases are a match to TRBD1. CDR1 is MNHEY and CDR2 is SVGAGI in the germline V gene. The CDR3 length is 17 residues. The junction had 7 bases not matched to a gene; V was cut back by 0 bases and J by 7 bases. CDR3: CASSYSAAGTGNSPLHF. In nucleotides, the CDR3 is TGTGCCAGCAGTTACTCGGCGGCCGGGACAGGGAATTCACCCCTCCACTTT.

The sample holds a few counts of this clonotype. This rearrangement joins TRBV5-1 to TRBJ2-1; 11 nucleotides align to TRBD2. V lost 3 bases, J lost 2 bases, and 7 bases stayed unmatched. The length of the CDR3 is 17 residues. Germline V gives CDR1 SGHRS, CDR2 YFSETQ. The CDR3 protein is CASSSDRGLAAYNEQFF. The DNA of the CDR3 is TGCGCCAGCAGCTCGGACCGGGGACTAGCGGCCTACAATGAGCAGTTCTTC.

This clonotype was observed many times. The CDR3 sequence: CASSPSGGIQYF. The CDR3 region has the DNA TGTGCCAGCAGTCCTAGTGGGGGCATTCAGTACTTC. The chain carries TRBV2 and TRBJ2-4; D possibly matches TRBD1 or TRBD2 (5 bases each). Trimming stripped 5 bases from V and 9 bases from J, with 11 bases between. The CDR3 totals 12 residues. In germline, CDR1 is SNHLY, CDR2 FYNNEI.

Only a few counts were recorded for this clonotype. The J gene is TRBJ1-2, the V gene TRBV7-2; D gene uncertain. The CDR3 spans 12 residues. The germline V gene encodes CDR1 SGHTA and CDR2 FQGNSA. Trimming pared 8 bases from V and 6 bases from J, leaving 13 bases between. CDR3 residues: CASPLPQDGYTF. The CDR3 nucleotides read TGTGCCAGCCCCCTCCCCCAGGATGGCTACACCTTC. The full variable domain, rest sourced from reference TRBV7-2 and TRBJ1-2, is GAGVSQSPSNKVTEKGKDVELRCDPISGHTALYWYRQSLGQGLEFLIYFQGNSAPDKSGLPSDRFSAERTGGSVSTLTIQRTQQEDSAVYLCASPLPQDGYTFGSGTRLTVV.

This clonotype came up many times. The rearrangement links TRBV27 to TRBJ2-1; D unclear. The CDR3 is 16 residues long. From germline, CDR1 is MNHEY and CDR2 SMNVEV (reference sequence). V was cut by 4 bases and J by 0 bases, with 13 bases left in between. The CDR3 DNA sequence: TGTGCCAGCAGTTCACCCCCCCGTAGCTCCTACAATGAGCAGTTCTTC. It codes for CASSSPPRSSYNEQFF.

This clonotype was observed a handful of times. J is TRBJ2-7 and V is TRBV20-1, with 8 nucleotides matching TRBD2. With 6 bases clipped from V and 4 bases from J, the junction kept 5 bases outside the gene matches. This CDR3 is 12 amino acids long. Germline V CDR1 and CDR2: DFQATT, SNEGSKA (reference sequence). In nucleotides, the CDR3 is TGCAGTGCCCGGGAGGGGGGGTACGAGCAGTACTTC. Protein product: CSAREGGYEQYF.

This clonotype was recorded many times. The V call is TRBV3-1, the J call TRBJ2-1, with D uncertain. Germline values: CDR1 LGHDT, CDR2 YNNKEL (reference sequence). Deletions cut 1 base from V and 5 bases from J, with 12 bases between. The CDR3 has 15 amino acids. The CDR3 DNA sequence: TGTGCCAGCAGCCAAGGAGCGAGCGTAAACAATGAGCAGTTCTTC. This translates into CASSQGASVNNEQFF.

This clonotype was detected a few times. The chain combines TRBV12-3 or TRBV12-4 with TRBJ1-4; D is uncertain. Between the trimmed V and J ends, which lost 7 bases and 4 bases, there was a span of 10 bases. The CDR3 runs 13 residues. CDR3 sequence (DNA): TGTGCCAGCAACGCCCACGTTAATGAAAAACTGTTTTTT. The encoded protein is CASNAHVNEKLFF.

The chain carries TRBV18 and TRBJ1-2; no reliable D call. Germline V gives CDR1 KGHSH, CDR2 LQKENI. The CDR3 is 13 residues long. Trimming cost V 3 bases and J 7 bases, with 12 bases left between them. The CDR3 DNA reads TGTGCCAGCTCACCTTCCACCTGGGCTGGCTACACCTTC. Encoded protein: CASSPSTWAGYTF.

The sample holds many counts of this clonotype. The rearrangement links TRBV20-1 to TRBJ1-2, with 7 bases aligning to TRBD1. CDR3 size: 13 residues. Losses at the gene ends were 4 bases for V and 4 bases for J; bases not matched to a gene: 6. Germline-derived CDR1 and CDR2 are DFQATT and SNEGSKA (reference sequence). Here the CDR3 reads CSANLGQIYGYTF. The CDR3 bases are TGCAGTGCTAACTTGGGACAGATCTATGGCTACACCTTC.

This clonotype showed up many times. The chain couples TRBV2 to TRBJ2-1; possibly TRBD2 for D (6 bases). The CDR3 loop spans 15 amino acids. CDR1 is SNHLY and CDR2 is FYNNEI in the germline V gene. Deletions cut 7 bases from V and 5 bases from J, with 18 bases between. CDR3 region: CASNPLGGSDNEQFF. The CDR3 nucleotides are TGTGCCAGCAATCCCCTGGGAGGAAGTGACAATGAGCAGTTCTTC.

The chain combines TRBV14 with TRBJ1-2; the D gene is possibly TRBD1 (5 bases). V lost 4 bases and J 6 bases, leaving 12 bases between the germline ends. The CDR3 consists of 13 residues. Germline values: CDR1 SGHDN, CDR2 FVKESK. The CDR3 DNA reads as TGTGCCAGCAGCCGAGGGGCGCTGGATGGCTACACCTTC. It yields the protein CASSRGALDGYTF. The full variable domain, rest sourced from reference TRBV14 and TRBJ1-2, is EAGVTQFPSHSVIEKGQTVTLRCDPISGHDNLYWYRRVMGKEIKFLLHFVKESKQDESGMPNNRFLAERTGGTYSTLKVQPAELEDSGVYFCASSRGALDGYTFGSGTRLTVV.

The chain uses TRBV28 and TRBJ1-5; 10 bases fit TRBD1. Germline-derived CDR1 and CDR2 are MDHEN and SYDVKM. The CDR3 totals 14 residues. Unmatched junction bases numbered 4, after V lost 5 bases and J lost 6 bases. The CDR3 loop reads CASSPRDRGQPQHF. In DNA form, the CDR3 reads TGTGCCAGCAGTCCGAGGGACAGGGGTCAGCCCCAGCATTTT.

CDR3: CASSSGAGNNQPQHF. CDR3 bases: TGTGCCAGTAGTAGTGGGGCAGGGAATAATCAGCCCCAGCATTTT. The chain carries TRBV19 and TRBJ1-5; tentatively, D is TRBD1 (5 bases). V was shortened by 4 bases and J by 4 bases, with 14 bases between the two germline ends. The CDR3 has 15 amino acids. The germline V gene encodes CDR1 LNHDA and CDR2 SQIVND (reference sequence).

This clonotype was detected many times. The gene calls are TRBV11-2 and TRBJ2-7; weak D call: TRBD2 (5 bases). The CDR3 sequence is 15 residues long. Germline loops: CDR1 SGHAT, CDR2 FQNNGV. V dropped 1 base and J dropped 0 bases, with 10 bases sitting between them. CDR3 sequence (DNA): TGTGCCAGCAGCTTAGCCCGGAGCGGCTCCTACGAGCAGTACTTC. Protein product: CASSLARSGSYEQYF.

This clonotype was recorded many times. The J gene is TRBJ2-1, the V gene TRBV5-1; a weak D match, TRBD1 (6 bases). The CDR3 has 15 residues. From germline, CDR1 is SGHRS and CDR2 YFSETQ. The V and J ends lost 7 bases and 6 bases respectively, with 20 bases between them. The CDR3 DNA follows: TGCGCCAGCCGTTCAACACAGGGTAATTTCAATGAGCAGTTCTTC. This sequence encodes CASRSTQGNFNEQFF.

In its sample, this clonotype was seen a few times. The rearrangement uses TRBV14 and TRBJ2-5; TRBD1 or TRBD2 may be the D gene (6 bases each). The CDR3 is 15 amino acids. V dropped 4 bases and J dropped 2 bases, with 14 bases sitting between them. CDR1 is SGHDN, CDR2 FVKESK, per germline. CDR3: CASSRRGAFQETQYF. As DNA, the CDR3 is TGTGCCAGCAGCCGGAGGGGGGCCTTTCAAGAGACCCAGTACTTC.

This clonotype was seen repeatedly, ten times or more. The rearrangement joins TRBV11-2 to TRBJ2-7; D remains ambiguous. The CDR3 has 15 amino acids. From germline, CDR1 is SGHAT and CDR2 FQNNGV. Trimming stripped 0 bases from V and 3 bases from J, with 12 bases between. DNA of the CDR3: TGTGCCAGCAGCTTAGATTGGGCGTCTCTCTACGAGCAGTACTTC. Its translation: CASSLDWASLYEQYF.

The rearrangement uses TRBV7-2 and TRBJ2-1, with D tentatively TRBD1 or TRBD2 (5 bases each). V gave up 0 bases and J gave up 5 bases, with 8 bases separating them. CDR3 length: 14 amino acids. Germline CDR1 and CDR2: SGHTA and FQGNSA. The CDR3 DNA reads TGTGCCAGCAGCTTAGCGGGGACCAACAATGAGCAGTTCTTC. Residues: CASSLAGTNNEQFF. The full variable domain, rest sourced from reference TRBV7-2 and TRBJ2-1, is GAGVSQSPSNKVTEKGKDVELRCDPISGHTALYWYRQSLGQGLEFLIYFQGNSAPDKSGLPSDRFSAERTGGSVSTLTIQRTQQEDSAVYLCASSLAGTNNEQFFGPGTRLTVL.

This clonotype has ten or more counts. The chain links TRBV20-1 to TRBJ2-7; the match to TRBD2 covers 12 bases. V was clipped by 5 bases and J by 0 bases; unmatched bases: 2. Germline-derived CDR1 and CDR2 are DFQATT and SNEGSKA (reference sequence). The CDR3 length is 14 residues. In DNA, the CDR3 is TGCAGTGCTTCGACTAGCGGGAGCTCCTACGAGCAGTACTTC. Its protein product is CSASTSGSSYEQYF.

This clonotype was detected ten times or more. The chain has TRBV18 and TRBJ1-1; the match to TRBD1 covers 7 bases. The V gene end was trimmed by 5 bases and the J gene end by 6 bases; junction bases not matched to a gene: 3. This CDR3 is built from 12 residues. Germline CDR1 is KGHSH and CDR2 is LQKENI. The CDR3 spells CASSSQGAEAFF. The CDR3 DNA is TGTGCCAGCTCATCCCAGGGGGCTGAAGCTTTCTTT.

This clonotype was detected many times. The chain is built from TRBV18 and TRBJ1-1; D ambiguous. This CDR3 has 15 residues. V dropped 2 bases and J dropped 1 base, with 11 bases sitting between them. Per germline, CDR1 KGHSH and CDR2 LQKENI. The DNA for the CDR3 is TGTGCCAGCTCACCAAACACATTCGGGAACACTGAAGCTTTCTTT. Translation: CASSPNTFGNTEAFF.

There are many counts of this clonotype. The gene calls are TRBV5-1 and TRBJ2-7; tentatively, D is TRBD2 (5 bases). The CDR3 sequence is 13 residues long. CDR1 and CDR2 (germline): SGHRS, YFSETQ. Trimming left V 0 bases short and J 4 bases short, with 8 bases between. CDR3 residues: CASSLVTGYEQYF. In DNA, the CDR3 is TGCGCCAGCAGCTTGGTCACGGGATACGAGCAGTACTTC.

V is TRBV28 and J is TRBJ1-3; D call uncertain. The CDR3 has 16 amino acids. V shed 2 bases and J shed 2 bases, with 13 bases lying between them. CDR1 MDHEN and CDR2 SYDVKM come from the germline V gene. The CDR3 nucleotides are TGTGCCAGCAGTTTAAGGATCAGGCGCGCTGGAAACACCATATATTTT. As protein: CASSLRIRRAGNTIYF.

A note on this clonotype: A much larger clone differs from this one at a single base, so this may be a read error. The CDR3 bases are TGTGCCAGCAGCTTATACGAGAGTATAGATACGCAGTATTTT. Its translation is CASSLYESIDTQYF. The chain employs TRBV7-9 and TRBJ2-3; D gene ambiguous. CDR3 length equals 14 residues. V lost 2 bases and J 5 bases, leaving 11 bases between the germline ends. Germline-derived CDR1 and CDR2 are SEHNR and FQNEAQ (reference sequence).

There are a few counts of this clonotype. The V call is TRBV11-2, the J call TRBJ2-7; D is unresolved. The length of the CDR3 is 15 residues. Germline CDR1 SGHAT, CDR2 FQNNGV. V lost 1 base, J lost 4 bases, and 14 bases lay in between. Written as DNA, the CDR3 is TGTGCCAGCAGCTTAGGGGTTGTTACCGGGTACGAGCAGTACTTC. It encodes CASSLGVVTGYEQYF.

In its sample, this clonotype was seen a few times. CDR3 protein: CASSLSGTGGVYEQYF. The CDR3 region has the DNA TGTGCCAGCAGTTTATCGGGGACAGGGGGTGTTTACGAGCAGTACTTC. The chain employs TRBV27 and TRBJ2-7, with 11 nucleotides matching TRBD1. Trimming at V came to 0 bases and at J to 4 bases, leaving 5 bases not matched to a gene. The germline gives CDR1 MNHEY, CDR2 SMNVEV (reference sequence). This CDR3 has 16 amino acids.